This T cell receptor (beta chain) was sequenced in a study of OX40 agonist ivuxolimab in advanced cancers. V shed 2 bases and J shed 6 bases, with 10 bases lying between them. This CDR3 is 13 amino acids long. Germline-derived CDR1 and CDR2 are MNHNY and SVGAGI (reference sequence). Clones were read by immunoSEQ multiplex PCR, and TCRdb kept only the in-frame ones, dropping some. The repertoire holds approximately 72,000 clones, with around nine tenths as singletons. The sequenced sample was CD4+ or CD8+ T cells sorted from blood, obtained in a trial of the OX40 agonist ivuxolimab. The clonotype was recovered from an adult with an advanced solid tumor such as melanoma, head and neck, liver or kidney cancer. V is TRBV6-6 and J is TRBJ1-1; D is unresolved. CDR3 loop: CASSYHLGPEAFF. CDR3 coding DNA: TGTGCCAGCAGTTACCACCTAGGCCCTGAAGCTTTCTTT.